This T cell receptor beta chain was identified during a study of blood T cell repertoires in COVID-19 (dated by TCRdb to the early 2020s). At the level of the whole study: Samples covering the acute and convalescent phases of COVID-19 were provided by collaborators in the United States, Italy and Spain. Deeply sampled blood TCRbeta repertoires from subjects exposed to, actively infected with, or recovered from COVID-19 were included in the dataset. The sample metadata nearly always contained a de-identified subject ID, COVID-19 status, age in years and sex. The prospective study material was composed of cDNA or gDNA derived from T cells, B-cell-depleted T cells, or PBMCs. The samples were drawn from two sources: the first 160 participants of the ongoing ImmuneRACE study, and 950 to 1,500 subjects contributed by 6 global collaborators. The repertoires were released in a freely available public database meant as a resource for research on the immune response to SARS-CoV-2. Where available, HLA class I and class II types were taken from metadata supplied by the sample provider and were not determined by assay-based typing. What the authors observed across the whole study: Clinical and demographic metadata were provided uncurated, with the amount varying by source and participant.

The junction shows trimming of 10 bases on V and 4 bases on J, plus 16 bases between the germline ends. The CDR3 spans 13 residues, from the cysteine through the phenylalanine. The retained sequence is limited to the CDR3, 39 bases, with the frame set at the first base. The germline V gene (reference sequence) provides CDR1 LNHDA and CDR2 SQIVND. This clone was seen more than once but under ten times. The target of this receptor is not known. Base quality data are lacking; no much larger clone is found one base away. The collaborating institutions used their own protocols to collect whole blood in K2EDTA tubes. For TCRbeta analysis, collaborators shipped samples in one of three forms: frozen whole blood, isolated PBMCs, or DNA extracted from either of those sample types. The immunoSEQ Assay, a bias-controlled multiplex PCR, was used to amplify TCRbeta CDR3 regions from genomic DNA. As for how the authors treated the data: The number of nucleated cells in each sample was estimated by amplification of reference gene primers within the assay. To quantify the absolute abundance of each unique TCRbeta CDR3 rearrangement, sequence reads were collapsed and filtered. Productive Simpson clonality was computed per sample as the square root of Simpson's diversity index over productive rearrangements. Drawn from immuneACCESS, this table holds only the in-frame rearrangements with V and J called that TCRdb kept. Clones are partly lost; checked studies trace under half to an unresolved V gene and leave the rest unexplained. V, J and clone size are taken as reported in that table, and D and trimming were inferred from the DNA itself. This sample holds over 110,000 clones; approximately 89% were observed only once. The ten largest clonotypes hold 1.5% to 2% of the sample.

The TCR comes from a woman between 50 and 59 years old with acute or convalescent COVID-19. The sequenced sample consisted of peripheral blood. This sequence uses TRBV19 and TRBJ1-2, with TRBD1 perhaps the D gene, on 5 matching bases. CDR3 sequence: CATTPGDFYGYTF. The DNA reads TGTGCCACCACACCGGGGGACTTCTATGGCTACACCTTC.